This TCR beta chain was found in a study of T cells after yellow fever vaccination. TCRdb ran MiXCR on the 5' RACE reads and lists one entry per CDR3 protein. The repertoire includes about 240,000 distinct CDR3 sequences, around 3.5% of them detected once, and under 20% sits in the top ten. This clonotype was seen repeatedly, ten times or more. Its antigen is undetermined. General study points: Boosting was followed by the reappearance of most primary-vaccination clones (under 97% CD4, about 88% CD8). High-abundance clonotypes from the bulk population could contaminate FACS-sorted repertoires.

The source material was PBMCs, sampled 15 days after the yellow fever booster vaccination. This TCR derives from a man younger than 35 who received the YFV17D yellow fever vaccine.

The CDR3 loop reads CASSPTGVGYTF. CDR3 nucleotides: TGTGCCAGCAGCCCCACAGGGGTAGGCTACACCTTC. The V call is TRBV7-9, the J call TRBJ1-2; 7 nucleotides agree with TRBD1. CDR3 length: 12 residues. The ends lost 5 bases at V and 8 bases at J; junction bases unmatched: 5. Germline V lookup: CDR1 SEHNR, CDR2 FQNEAQ (reference sequence).